This T cell receptor (beta chain) was found in a study of T-cell reconstitution after alpha-beta-depleted transplantation in children. Study findings and constraints: Expanded clones from the graft, numbering several hundred, reportedly supplied alpha-beta T cells about two months after transplant. Recipient T cells and thymic progenitors that survived gave rise to the high TCRbeta diversity observed at day 60 in some patients.

This sample's TCRbeta library carried unique molecular identifier barcodes. TCRdb re-called the PCR reads with MiXCR, one entry per CDR3 protein. The sample includes roughly 16,000 distinct CDR3 sequences, under 15% of them seen just once. The V and J ends lost 5 bases and 2 bases, in that order; junction bases with no gene match: 13. Germline CDR1 LNHDA, CDR2 SQIVND (reference sequence). The CDR3 is made up of 18 amino acids. Points on this clonotype: Its antigen is unknown.

The starting material was PBMCs, mostly from graft donor cells, obtained 180 days after TCRalphabeta/CD19-depleted stem cell transplant. The sequence derives from a boy in the first two years of life who had a stem cell transplant for Wiskott-Aldrich syndrome, so the T cells may come from the graft donor. The V and J genes are TRBV19 and TRBJ2-1; 9 nucleotides line up with TRBD2. In nucleotides, the CDR3 is TGTGCCAGTAGTTCGACTAGCGGTGCCCCCAGCCCCTACAATGAGCAGTTCTTC. Protein: CASSSTSGAPSPYNEQFF.